Ten or more counts support the clone carrying this T cell receptor (beta chain). By two-round multiplex PCR, the TCR beta CDR3 was amplified from genomic DNA. Primers specific to each TRBV and TRBJ gene were used in first-round PCR. TCRdb itself ran the multiplex PCR reads through MiXCR, one entry per CDR3 protein. The data hold 20,000 or so distinct CDR3 sequences, with roughly a quarter observed a single time. The CDR3 spans 14 residues. V was shortened by 1 base and J by 1 base, with 7 bases between the two germline ends. The germline V gene encodes CDR1 SGHAT and CDR2 FQNNGV. The data derive from a study of prognosis after radiotherapy for stage I lung cancer.

V gene TRBV11-2 combines with J gene TRBJ2-5, with unresolved D. This specimen was PBMCs, taken before or after stereotactic body radiation therapy (not recorded which). This clonotype was sampled from a donor at least 50 years old with non-small cell lung cancer. For the CDR3, the DNA is TGTGCCAGCAGCTTAGTTTTCGGCCAAGAGACCCAGTACTTC. Translation: CASSLVFGQETQYF. The full variable domain, its missing parts supplied by reference TRBV11-2 and TRBJ2-5, is EAGVAQSPRYKIIEKRQSVAFWCNPISGHATLYWYQQILGQGPKLLIQFQNNGVVDDSQLPKDRFSAERLKGVDSTLKIQPAKLEDSAVYLCASSLVFGQETQYFGPGTRLLVL.